Following are 9 T cell receptor beta chains from one sample sequenced in a study of Ad26.COV2.S vaccination and SARS-CoV-2 variants. The assay was immunoSEQ multiplex PCR, and TCRdb's table has in-frame clones only and misses some. The table includes over 300,000 clones, 80% to 90% detected once. This sample's treatment: around 19 received Ad26.COV2.S at low or high dose, single or two shots; five or six received placebo; per-sample allocation not given. Day 63 after the first injection of vaccine or placebo was the sampling time. Sequencing was performed on peripheral blood, taken in a trial of Ad26.COV2.S vaccine versus placebo. These receptor sequences come from a person between 18 and 60 years old who received the Ad26.COV2.S COVID-19 vaccine or a placebo.

This clone was observed a single time. This chain uses TRBV7-9 with TRBJ2-2; 9 bases line up with TRBD2. Losses at the gene ends were 2 bases for V and 7 bases for J; bases not matched to a gene: 5. The CDR3 extends over 15 amino acids. From germline, CDR1 is SEHNR and CDR2 FQNEAQ (reference sequence). The CDR3 DNA reads TGTGCCAGCAGCTTACATAGCGGGAGTTTCGGGGAGCTGTTTTTT. Translating it yields CASSLHSGSFGELFF.

The rearrangement uses TRBV7-3 and TRBJ1-1; TRBD1 agrees at 8 bases. Germline V lookup: CDR1 SGHTA, CDR2 FQGTGA. V gave up 5 bases and J gave up 1 base; unmatched junction bases: 6. The CDR3 contains 15 residues. CDR3 DNA: TGTGCCAGCAGCGTCGGGACAGGCGGGAACACTGAAGCTTTCTTT. Its translation is CASSVGTGGNTEAFF.

The V gene is TRBV27, the J gene TRBJ2-3, with 9 bases aligning to TRBD2. The V gene's germline CDR1 is MNHEY and CDR2 SMNVEV (reference sequence). The V segment lost 7 bases and the J segment 6 bases; nucleotides outside the gene matches: 26. The CDR3 sequence is 20 residues long. The CDR3 DNA reads as TGTGCCAGCAACCTTCCGGCTAGCGGGGTCTCTTTGTGTGTTGAGGATACGCAGTATTTT. Translating gives CASNLPASGVSLCVEDTQYF.

V usage is TRBV5-1 and J usage is TRBJ1-5; no reliable D call. Per germline, CDR1 SGHRS and CDR2 YFSETQ. With 1 base removed from V and 3 bases from J, the gap between germline ends came to 5 bases. The CDR3 loop spans 13 amino acids. CDR3 DNA: TGCGCCAGCAGCTTGCGACCCAATCAGCCCCAGCATTTT. It translates to CASSLRPNQPQHF.

This clone was seen only once. V usage is TRBV9 and J usage is TRBJ1-1; 12 positions agree with TRBD1. V trimming: 3 bases; J trimming: 2 bases; junction bases outside the gene matches: 8. There are 17 residues in the CDR3. Germline-derived CDR1 and CDR2 are SGDLS and YYNGEE. The CDR3 DNA reads TGTGCCAGCAGCGACTCCCGGGACAGGGGGCCAAACACTGAAGCTTTCTTT. Protein sequence: CASSDSRDRGPNTEAFF.

The chain links TRBV29-1 to TRBJ1-2, with D possibly being TRBD1 (6 bases). V gave up 4 bases and J gave up 2 bases, with 14 bases separating them. The CDR3 runs to 14 residues. In germline, CDR1 is SQVTM, CDR2 ANQGSEA. For the CDR3, the DNA is TGCAGCGTTGTTCAGGGGTCGGGAAACTATGGCTACACCTTC. The encoded protein is CSVVQGSGNYGYTF.

The chain has TRBV6-1 and TRBJ2-6; 8 bases agree with TRBD1. CDR1 MNHNS and CDR2 SASEGT come from the germline V gene. This CDR3 spans 16 amino acids. V shed 3 bases, J shed 6 bases, and the junction held 7 bases outside the gene matches. The chain's CDR3 is CASSEATGAEANVLTF. The CDR3 nucleotides are TGTGCCAGCAGTGAGGCGACAGGGGCGGAGGCCAACGTCCTGACTTTC.

This clone has just one count. V is TRBV7-9 and J is TRBJ2-2; D remains ambiguous. Deletions cut 4 bases from V and 5 bases from J, with 14 bases between. The CDR3 is 15 amino acids. The germline V gene encodes CDR1 SEHNR and CDR2 FQNEAQ (reference sequence). The CDR3, as DNA: TGTGCCAGCAGCTCCTGGGCAGTCGAGACCGGGGAGCTGTTTTTT. Protein: CASSSWAVETGELFF. Full variable domain (remainder filled in from reference TRBV7-9 and TRBJ2-2): DTGVSQNPRHKITKRGQNVTFRCDPISEHNRLYWYRQTLGQGPEFLTYFQNEAQLEKSRLLSDRFSAERPKGSFSTLEIQRTEQGDSAMYLCASSSWAVETGELFFGEGSRLTVL.

The CDR3 sequence is CASSLVGGEDEKLFF. CDR3 bases: TGTGCCAGCAGCTTGGTGGGAGGTGAAGACGAAAAACTGTTTTTT. The chain links TRBV5-6 to TRBJ1-4; D is ambiguous. Per germline, CDR1 SGHDT and CDR2 YYEEEE. Between the trimmed V and J ends, which lost 0 bases and 8 bases, there was a span of 14 bases. The CDR3 consists of 15 residues. Full variable domain (remainder filled in from reference TRBV5-6 and TRBJ1-4): DAGVTQSPTHLIKTRGQQVTLRCSPKSGHDTVSWYQQALGQGPQFIFQYYEEEERQRGNFPDRFSGHQFPNYSSELNVNALLLGDSALYLCASSLVGGEDEKLFFGSGTQLSVL.